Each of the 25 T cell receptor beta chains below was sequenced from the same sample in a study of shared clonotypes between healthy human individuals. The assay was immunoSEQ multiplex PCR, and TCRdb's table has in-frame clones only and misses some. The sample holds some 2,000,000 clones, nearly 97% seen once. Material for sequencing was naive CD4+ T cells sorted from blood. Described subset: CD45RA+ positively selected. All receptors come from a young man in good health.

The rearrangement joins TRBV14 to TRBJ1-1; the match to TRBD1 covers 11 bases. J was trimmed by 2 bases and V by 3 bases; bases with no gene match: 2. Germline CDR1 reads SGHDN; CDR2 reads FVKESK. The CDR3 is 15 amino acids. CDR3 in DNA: TGTGCCAGCAGCCAGGACAGGGGGCGAAACACTGAAGCTTTCTTT. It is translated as CASSQDRGRNTEAFF.

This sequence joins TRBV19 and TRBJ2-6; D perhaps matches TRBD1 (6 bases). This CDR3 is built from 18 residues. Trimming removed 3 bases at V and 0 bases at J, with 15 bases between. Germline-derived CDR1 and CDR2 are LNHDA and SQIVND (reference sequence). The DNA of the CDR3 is TGTGCCAGTAGTATTAGACCGGGACACTACTCTGGGGCCAACGTCCTGACTTTC. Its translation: CASSIRPGHYSGANVLTF.

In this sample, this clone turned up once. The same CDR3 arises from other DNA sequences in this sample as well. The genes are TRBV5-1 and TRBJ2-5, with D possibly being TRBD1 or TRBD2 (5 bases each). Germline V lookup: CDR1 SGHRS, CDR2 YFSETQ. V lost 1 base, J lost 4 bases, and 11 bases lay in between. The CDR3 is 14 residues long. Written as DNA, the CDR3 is TGCGCCAGCAGCTTGTCGGGGCAAGGAGAGACCCAGTACTTC. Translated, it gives CASSLSGQGETQYF. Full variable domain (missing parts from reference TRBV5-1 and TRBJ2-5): KAGVTQTPRYLIKTRGQQVTLSCSPISGHRSVSWYQQTPGQGLQFLFEYFSETQRNKGNFPGRFSGRQFSNSRSEMNVSTLELGDSALYLCASSLSGQGETQYFGPGTRLLVL.

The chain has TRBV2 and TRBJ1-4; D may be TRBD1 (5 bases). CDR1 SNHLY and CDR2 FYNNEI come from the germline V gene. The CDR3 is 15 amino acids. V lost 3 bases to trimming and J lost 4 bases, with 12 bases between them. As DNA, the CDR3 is TGTGCCAGCAGTGATAGGGGCAGCTATAATGAAAAACTGTTTTTT. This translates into CASSDRGSYNEKLFF.

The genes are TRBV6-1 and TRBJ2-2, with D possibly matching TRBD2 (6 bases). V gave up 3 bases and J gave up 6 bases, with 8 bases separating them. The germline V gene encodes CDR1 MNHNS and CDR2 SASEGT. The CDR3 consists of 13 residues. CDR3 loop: CASSDWGAGELFF. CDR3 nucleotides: TGTGCCAGCAGTGATTGGGGGGCCGGGGAGCTGTTTTTT.

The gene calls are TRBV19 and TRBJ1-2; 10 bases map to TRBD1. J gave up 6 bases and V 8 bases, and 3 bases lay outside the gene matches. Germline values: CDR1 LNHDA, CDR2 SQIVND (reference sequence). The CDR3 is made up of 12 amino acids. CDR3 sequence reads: CASRGQGNGYTF. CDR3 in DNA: TGTGCCAGTCGGGGACAGGGGAATGGCTACACCTTC.

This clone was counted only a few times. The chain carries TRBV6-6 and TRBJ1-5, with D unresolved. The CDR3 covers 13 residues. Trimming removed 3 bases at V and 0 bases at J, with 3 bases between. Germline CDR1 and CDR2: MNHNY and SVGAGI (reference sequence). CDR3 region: CASSYHSNQPQHF. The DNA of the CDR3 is TGTGCCAGCAGTTATCATAGCAATCAGCCCCAGCATTTT.

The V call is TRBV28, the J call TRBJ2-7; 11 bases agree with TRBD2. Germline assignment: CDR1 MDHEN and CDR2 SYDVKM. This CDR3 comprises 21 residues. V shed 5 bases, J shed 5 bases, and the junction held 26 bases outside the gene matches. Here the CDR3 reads CASSPVHSPGLAARVGHEQYF. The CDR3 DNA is TGTGCCAGCAGTCCAGTTCACTCACCGGGACTAGCGGCACGGGTCGGGCACGAGCAGTACTTC.

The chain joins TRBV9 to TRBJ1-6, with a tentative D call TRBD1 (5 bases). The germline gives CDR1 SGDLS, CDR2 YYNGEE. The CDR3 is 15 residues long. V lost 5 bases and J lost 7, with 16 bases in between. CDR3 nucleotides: TGTGCCAGCAGGGGACTGGAAAGCGCAAATTCACCCCTCCACTTT. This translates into CASRGLESANSPLHF.

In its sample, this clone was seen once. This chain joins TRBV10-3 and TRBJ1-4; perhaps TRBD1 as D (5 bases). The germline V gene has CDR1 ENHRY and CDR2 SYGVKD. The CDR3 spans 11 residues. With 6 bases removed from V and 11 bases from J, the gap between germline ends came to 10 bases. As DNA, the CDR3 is TGTGCCATCAGCCAGGGTGGTAAACTGTTTTTT. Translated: CAISQGGKLFF.

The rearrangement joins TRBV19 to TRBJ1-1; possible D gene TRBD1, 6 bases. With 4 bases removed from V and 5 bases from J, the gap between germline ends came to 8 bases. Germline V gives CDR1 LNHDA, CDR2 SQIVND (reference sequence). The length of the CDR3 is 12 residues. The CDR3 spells CASSNRVTEAFF. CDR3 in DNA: TGTGCCAGTAGTAACAGGGTTACTGAAGCTTTCTTT.

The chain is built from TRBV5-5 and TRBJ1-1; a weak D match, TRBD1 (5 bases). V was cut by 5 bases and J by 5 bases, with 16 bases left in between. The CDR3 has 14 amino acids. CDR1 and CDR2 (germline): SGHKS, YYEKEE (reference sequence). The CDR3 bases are TGTGCCAGCAGTCCCTTGTCAGGGTGGACTGAAGCTTTCTTT. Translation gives CASSPLSGWTEAFF.

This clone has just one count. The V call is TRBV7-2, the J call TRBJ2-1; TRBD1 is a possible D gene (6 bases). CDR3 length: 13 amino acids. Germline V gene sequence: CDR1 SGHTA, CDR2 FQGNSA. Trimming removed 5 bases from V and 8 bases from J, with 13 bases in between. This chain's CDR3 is CASSRRTADEQFF. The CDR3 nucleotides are TGTGCCAGCAGCAGACGGACAGCTGATGAGCAGTTCTTC.

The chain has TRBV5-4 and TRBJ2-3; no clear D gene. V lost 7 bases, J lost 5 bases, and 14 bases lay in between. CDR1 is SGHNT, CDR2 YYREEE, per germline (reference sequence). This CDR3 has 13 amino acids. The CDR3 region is CASVPPFGDTQYF. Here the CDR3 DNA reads TGTGCCAGCGTCCCCCCCTTCGGAGATACGCAGTATTTT.

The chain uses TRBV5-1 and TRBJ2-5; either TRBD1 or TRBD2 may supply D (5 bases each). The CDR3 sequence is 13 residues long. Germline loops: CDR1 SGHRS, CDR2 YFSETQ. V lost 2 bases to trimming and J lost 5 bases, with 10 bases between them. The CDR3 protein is CASSLRGDETQYF. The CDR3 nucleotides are TGCGCCAGCAGCTTACGGGGCGACGAGACCCAGTACTTC. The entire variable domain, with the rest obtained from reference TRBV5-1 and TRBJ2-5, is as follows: KAGVTQTPRYLIKTRGQQVTLSCSPISGHRSVSWYQQTPGQGLQFLFEYFSETQRNKGNFPGRFSGRQFSNSRSEMNVSTLELGDSALYLCASSLRGDETQYFGPGTRLLVL.

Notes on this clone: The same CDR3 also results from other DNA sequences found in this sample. For the CDR3, the DNA is TGTGCCTGGGGGGGTAGCTCCTACGAGCAGTACTTC. The encoded protein is CAWGGSSYEQYF. V is TRBV30 and J is TRBJ2-7; D may correspond to TRBD1 or TRBD2 (5 bases each). CDR3 length equals 12 residues. The germline gives CDR1 GTSNPN, CDR2 SVGIG (reference sequence). With 5 bases removed from V and 0 bases from J, the gap between germline ends came to 8 bases. Full variable domain (outside the CDR3, taken from reference TRBV30 and TRBJ2-7): SQTIHQWPATLVQPVGSPLSLECTVEGTSNPNLYWYRQAAGRGLQLLFYSVGIGQISSEVPQNLSASRPQDRQFILSSKKLLLSDSGFYLCAWGGSSYEQYFGPGTRLTVT.

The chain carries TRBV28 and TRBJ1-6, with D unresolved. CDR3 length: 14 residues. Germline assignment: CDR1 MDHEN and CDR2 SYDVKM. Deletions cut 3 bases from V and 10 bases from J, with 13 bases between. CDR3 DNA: TGTGCCAGCAGTTTGCCGGAGAGGCTATCACCCCTCCACTTT. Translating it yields CASSLPERLSPLHF.

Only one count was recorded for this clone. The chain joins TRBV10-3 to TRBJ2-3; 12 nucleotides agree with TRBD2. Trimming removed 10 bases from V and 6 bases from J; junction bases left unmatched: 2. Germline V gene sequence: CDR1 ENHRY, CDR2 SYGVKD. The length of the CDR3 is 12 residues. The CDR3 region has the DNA TGTGCCACTAGCGGGGGGGCTGATACGCAGTATTTT. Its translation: CATSGGADTQYF.

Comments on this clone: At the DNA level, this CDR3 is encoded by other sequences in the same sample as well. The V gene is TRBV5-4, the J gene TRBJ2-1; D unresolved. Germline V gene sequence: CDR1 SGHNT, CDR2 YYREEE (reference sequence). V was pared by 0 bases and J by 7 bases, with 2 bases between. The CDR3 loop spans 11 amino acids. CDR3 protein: CASSLENEQFF. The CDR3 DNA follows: TGTGCCAGCAGCTTGGAAAATGAGCAGTTCTTC.

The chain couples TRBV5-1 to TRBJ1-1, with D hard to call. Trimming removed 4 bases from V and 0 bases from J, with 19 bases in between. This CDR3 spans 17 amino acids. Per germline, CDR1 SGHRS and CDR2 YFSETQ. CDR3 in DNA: TGCGCCAGCAGCCCGTTAGGCCGGCACGACATGAACACTGAAGCTTTCTTT. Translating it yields CASSPLGRHDMNTEAFF.

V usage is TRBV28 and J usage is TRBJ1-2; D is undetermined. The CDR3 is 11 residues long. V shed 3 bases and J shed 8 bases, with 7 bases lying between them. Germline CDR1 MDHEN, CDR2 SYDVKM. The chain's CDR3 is CASSLGAGYTF. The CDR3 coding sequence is TGTGCCAGCAGTTTGGGAGCAGGCTACACCTTC.

The CDR3 loop reads CASSPGGGYTEAFF. The CDR3 DNA sequence: TGTGCCAGCAGCCCCGGCGGGGGGTACACTGAAGCTTTCTTT. J is TRBJ1-1 and V is TRBV4-2, with TRBD1 as a possible D gene (5 bases). Deletions cut 4 bases from V and 3 bases from J, with 12 bases between. This CDR3 is 14 amino acids long. Germline V gene sequence: CDR1 LGHNA, CDR2 YNFKEQ.

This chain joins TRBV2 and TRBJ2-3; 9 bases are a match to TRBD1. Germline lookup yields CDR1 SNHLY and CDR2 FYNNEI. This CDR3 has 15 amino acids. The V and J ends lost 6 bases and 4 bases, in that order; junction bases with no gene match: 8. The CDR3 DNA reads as TGTGCCAGCAGGGAACAGGGGGCGTTAGCAGATACGCAGTATTTT. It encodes CASREQGALADTQYF. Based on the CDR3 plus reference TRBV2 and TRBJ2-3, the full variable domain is EPEVTQTPSHQVTQMGQEVILRCVPISNHLYFYWYRQILGQKVEFLVSFYNNEISEKSEIFDDQFSVERPDGSNFTLKIRSTKLEDSAMYFCASREQGALADTQYFGPGTRLTVL.

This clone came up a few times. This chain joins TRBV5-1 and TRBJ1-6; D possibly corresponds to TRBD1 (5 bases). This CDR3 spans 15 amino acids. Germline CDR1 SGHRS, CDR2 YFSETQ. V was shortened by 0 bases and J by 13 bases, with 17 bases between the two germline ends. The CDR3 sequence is CASSLVPGTFGPLHF. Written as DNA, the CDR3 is TGCGCCAGCAGCTTGGTTCCGGGGACGTTTGGGCCCCTCCACTTT. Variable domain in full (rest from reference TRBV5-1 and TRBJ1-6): KAGVTQTPRYLIKTRGQQVTLSCSPISGHRSVSWYQQTPGQGLQFLFEYFSETQRNKGNFPGRFSGRQFSNSRSEMNVSTLELGDSALYLCASSLVPGTFGPLHFGNGTRLTVT.

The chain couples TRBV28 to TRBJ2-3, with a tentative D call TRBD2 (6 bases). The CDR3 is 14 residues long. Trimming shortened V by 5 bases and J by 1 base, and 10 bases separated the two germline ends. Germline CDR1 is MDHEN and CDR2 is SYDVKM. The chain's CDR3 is CASSRSSGTDTQYF. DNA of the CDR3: TGTGCCAGCAGTCGGTCTAGCGGCACAGATACGCAGTATTTT.